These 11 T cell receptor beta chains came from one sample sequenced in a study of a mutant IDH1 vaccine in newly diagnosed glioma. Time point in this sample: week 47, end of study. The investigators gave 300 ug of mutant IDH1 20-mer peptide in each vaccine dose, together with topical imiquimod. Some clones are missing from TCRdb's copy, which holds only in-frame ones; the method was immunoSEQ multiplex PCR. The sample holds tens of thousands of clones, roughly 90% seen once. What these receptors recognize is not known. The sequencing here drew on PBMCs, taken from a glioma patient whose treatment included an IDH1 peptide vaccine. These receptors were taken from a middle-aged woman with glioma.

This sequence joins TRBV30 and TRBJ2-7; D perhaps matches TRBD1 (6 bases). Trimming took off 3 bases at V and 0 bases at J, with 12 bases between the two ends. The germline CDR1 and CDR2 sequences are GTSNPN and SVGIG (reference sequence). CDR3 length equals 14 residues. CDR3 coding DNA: TGTGCCTGGAGATTGACAGGCAGCTCCTACGAGCAGTACTTC. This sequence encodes CAWRLTGSSYEQYF.

CDR3 coding DNA: TGTGCCAGCAGCGTAATGGGACAGGGTTTCACCGGGGAGCTGTTTTTT. It is translated as CASSVMGQGFTGELFF. The genes are TRBV9 and TRBJ2-2; TRBD1 aligns across 9 bases. V gave up 1 base and J gave up 4 bases; unmatched junction bases: 5. Germline-derived CDR1 and CDR2 are SGDLS and YYNGEE. The CDR3 runs 16 residues.

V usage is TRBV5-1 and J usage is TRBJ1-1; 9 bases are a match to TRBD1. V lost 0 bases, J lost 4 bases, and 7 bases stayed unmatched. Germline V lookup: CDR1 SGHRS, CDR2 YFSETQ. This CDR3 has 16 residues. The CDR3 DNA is TGCGCCAGCAGCTTGGGGCACAGGGGGCCGGGCACTGAAGCTTTCTTT. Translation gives CASSLGHRGPGTEAFF. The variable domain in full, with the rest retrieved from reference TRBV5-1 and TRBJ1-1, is KAGVTQTPRYLIKTRGQQVTLSCSPISGHRSVSWYQQTPGQGLQFLFEYFSETQRNKGNFPGRFSGRQFSNSRSEMNVSTLELGDSALYLCASSLGHRGPGTEAFFGQGTRLTVV.

DNA of the CDR3: TGTGCCAGCAGTTCCCTGGGCTCCTACGAGCAGTACTTC. Translated, it gives CASSSLGSYEQYF. The chain recombines TRBV28 with TRBJ2-7; no definite D call. Trimming left V 4 bases short and J 0 bases short, with 7 bases between. The CDR3 runs 13 residues. Germline CDR1 and CDR2: MDHEN and SYDVKM. The full variable domain, completed using reference TRBV28 and TRBJ2-7, is DVKVTQSSRYLVKRTGEKVFLECVQDMDHENMFWYRQDPGLGLRLIYFSYDVKMKEKGDIPEGYSVSREKKERFSLILESASTNQTSMYLCASSSLGSYEQYFGPGTRLTVT.

The CDR3 DNA sequence: TGCGCCAGCAGCCCCCAGGGGGTAGTGGTCAATGAGCAGTTCTTC. Amino acid sequence: CASSPQGVVVNEQFF. The chain joins TRBV4-1 to TRBJ2-1, with 7 bases fitting TRBD1. With 4 bases clipped from V and 6 bases from J, the junction kept 9 bases outside the gene matches. This CDR3 contains 15 residues. Germline V CDR1 and CDR2: MGHRA, YSYEKL.

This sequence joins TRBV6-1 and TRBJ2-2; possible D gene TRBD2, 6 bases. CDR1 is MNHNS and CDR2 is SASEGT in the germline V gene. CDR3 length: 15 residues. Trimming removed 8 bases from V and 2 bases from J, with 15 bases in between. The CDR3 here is CASRGKGENTGELFF. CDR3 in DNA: TGTGCCAGCCGGGGGAAAGGGGAAAACACCGGGGAGCTGTTTTTT.

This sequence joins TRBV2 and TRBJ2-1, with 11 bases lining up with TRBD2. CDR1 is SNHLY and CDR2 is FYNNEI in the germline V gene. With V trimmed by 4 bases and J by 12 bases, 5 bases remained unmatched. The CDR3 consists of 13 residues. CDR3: CASSADSGRGQFF. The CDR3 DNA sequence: TGTGCCAGCAGTGCCGATAGCGGGAGGGGGCAGTTCTTC. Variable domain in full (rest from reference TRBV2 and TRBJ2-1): EPEVTQTPSHQVTQMGQEVILRCVPISNHLYFYWYRQILGQKVEFLVSFYNNEISEKSEIFDDQFSVERPDGSNFTLKIRSTKLEDSAMYFCASSADSGRGQFFGPGTRLTVL.

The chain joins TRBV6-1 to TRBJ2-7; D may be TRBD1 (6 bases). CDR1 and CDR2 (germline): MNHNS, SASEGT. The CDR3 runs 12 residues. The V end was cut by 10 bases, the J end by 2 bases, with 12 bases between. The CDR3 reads CATSGQTYEQYF. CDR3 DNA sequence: TGTGCCACTAGTGGACAGACCTACGAGCAGTACTTC.

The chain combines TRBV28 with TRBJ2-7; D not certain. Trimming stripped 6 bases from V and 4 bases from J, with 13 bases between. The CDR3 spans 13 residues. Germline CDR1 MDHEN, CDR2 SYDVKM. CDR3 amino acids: CASSSSLSYEQYF. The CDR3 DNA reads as TGTGCCAGCAGCTCCAGCTTATCGTACGAGCAGTACTTC.

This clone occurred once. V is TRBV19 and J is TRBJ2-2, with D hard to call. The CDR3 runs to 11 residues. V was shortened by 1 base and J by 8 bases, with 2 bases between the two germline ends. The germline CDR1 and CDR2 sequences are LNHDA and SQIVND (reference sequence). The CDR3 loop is CASSIGGELFF. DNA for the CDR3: TGTGCCAGTAGTATAGGAGGGGAGCTGTTTTTT.

The chain's CDR3 is CASSYKTGGREYEQYF. CDR3 nucleotide sequence: TGCGCCAGCAGCTACAAAACGGGGGGCCGGGAATACGAGCAGTACTTC. V and J are TRBV4-1 and TRBJ2-7; TRBD2 might be the D (7 bases). The V and J ends lost 5 bases and 4 bases respectively, with 21 bases between them. The germline V gene has CDR1 MGHRA and CDR2 YSYEKL. The CDR3 loop spans 16 amino acids.